This entry features one T cell receptor (beta chain) sequence. What this receptor recognizes is not known. Base qualities are not at hand, and no much larger clone is one base apart. This sample is drawn from a study of T-cell memory formation after mild COVID-19 (dated by TCRdb to the early 2020s). General notes on the study: TCR sequence clusters from the two donors were found to be largely donor specific. In two donors, T-cell clones that expanded and contracted after mild COVID-19 were followed by sequencing TCRalpha and TCRbeta repertoires longitudinally. Two young, previously healthy adult volunteers made up the cohort, one male and one female. Results and caveats for the whole study, not just this receptor: Contracting CD4+ clones were found mainly in CM and EM memory subsets, while CD8+ clones were enriched in EMRA. The study included only a couple of mild cases, and larger cohorts that include severe cases with pre-infection samples were judged to be necessary. Whether the second-wave clones peaking on day 37 were SARS-CoV-2 specific was not confirmed. The detection of some responding clones in pre-infection memory suggests that pre-existing cross-reactive memory T cells joined the SARS-CoV-2 response. Balanced CD4/CD8 phenotypes were observed for clones contracting from day 15 to 85, whereas a bias towards CD4+ was observed for a second wave of clones expanding from day 15 to 37.

Sequenced using an Illumina NovaSeq 6000. Using 5'RACE with constant-segment primers, TCRalpha and TCRbeta cDNA libraries were constructed, with sample barcodes and unique molecular identifiers added in the process. Trizol reagent was used to extract RNA from every sample. Amplification of the libraries took two PCR steps, and the second step added a second sample barcode plus Illumina TruSeq adapters. Sequencing of the libraries was done on an Illumina NovaSeq, producing 2 x 150 bp paired-end reads. On the authors' methods: The reads were demultiplexed and collapsed into UMI-guided consensus sequences using migec v1.2.7. Using mixcr v2.1.11, the UMI consensuses were aligned to TRA and TRB V and J templates and assembled into clonotypes. A clonotype was counted as expanded or contracted only when both edgeR and NoisET called the clonotype significant, with the noise models trained on biological replicates. For edgeR calls, a false discovery rate-adjusted p below 0.01 and a log2 fold-change threshold of 1 were applied. As an exploratory analysis of dynamics, PCA with hierarchical clustering was applied to max-normalized trajectories of the 1000 most abundant clonotypes. Separately sequenced CD4+ and CD8+ repertoires were used to assign a CD4 or CD8 phenotype to each responding clone. The public reads were quality trimmed at Q25 with fastp and then assembled into clones with MiXCR by TCRdb, keeping productive beta chains. One record per CDR3 amino acid sequence lists the most common genes and DNA. It is TCRdb's table, rather than the study itself, that gives the V and J calls and clone size. Here the sample has under 650,000 distinct CDR3 sequences; 15% to 20% occur a single time. The ten largest clonotypes hold about 12% of the sample.

Ficoll-Paque density gradient centrifugation was used to isolate PBMCs. This clonotype was obtained from an adult woman who had mild COVID-19 (a few samples of this study predate the infection). The sample titles of this study are shuffled in the database, so cell type and time point are left out; the donor was told from shared clones. Sequencing was carried out using PBMCs or a T cell subset sorted from them (not recorded which).

In nucleotide form, the sequence is TGTGCCAGCAGCTTAGATAGTCGGGGCTACCAAGAGACCCAGTACTTC. This sequence encodes CASSLDSRGYQETQYF. The V and J genes are TRBV11-2 and TRBJ2-5; the D region is possibly TRBD1 or TRBD2, each matching across 5 bases. The germline V gene supplies CDR1 SGHAT and CDR2 FQNNGV. Deletion took 0 bases off V and 0 bases off J, with a span of 11 bases between the germline ends. Measured from the cysteine to the phenylalanine, the CDR3 is 16 residues long. CDR3 DNA is the only sequence kept; it has 48 bases, read in frame from the first base.